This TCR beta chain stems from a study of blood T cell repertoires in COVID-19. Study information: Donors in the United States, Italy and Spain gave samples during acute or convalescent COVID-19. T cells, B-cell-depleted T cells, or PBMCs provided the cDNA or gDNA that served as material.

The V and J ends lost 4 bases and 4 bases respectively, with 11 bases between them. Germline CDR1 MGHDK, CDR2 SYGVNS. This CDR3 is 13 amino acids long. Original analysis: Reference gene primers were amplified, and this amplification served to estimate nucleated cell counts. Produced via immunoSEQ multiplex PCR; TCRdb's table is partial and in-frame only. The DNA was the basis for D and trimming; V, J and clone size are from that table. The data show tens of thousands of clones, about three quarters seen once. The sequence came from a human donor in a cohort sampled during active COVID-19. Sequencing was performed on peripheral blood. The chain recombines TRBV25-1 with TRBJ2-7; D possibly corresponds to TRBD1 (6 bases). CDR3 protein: CASSGADRYEQYF. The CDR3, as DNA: TGTGCCAGCAGTGGCGCGGACAGATACGAGCAGTACTTC.